This passage covers 11 T cell receptor beta chains from one sample sequenced in a study of T cell responses to AZD1222 COVID-19 vaccine (dated by TCRdb to the early 2020s). Library prep was done by the immunoSEQ multiplex PCR assay. The immuneACCESS repertoire file appears here via TCRdb, limited to in-frame rearrangements. These files lack a portion of the clones; in checked studies, under half of the deficit traces to unresolved V genes, and the cause of the others is not known. Counted in this sample were about 60,000 clones; over 75% of them appeared once. The ten largest account for roughly 19% of the sample. Sample time point, as interpreted from the label and publication: baseline before first vaccination. The starting material was peripheral blood, obtained on day 0 of AZD1222 vaccination. Receptors originate from an adult in good health.

This clone was recorded once. The gene calls are TRBV3-1 (or the pseudogene TRBV3-2) and TRBJ1-2; D not resolved. Per germline, CDR1 LGHDT and CDR2 YNNKEL (reference sequence). Between the trimmed V and J ends, which lost 1 base and 8 bases, there was a span of 5 bases. This CDR3 has 11 amino acids. The CDR3 loop reads CASSQARGYTF. The CDR3 nucleotides read TGTGCCAGCAGCCAAGCTAGAGGCTACACCTTC.

This chain connects TRBV27 to TRBJ1-1; 7 bases are shared with TRBD1. V lost 6 bases to trimming and J lost 6 bases; unmatched junction nucleotides: 7. The CDR3 is 13 amino acids. Germline CDR1 reads MNHEY; CDR2 reads SMNVEV (reference sequence). The CDR3 is CASRYRGSPEAFF. The CDR3 coding sequence is TGTGCCAGCAGGTACAGGGGATCCCCTGAAGCTTTCTTT.

The chain has TRBV25-1 and TRBJ1-3; a possible D gene is TRBD1 (6 bases). Germline lookup yields CDR1 MGHDK and CDR2 SYGVNS. With 7 bases removed from V and 4 bases from J, the gap between germline ends came to 14 bases. The CDR3 loop spans 14 amino acids. CDR3 nucleotide sequence: TGTGCCAGCACCGAGACAGGAGCAGGAAACACCATATATTTT. This codes for CASTETGAGNTIYF.

The chain has TRBV7-6 and TRBJ1-5, with 9 bases identical to TRBD1. CDR3 length: 15 residues. V was pared by 5 bases and J by 8 bases, with 10 bases of the junction left unmatched. Germline CDR1 reads SGHVS; CDR2 reads FNYEAQ. The CDR3 nucleotides are TGTGCCAGCAGCGCAGGGACAGGGATTTTGGAGCCCCAGCATTTT. Translating gives CASSAGTGILEPQHF.

The chain combines TRBV11-2 with TRBJ1-2, with 9 bases that match TRBD1. The trim removed 1 base at V and 6 bases at J, leaving 6 bases unmatched. Germline-derived CDR1 and CDR2 are SGHAT and FQNNGV. The CDR3 contains 15 residues. CDR3 DNA: TGTGCCAGCAGCTTAGTTGGGACAGGGTGGAATGGCTACACCTTC. This translates into CASSLVGTGWNGYTF.

This chain joins TRBV9 and TRBJ1-6, with D maybe TRBD1 (5 bases). Trimming stripped 2 bases from V and 6 bases from J, with 15 bases between. CDR1 and CDR2 (germline): SGDLS, YYNGEE. The CDR3 is 16 residues long. Here the CDR3 reads CASSVGHDWANSPLHF. In DNA, the CDR3 is TGTGCCAGCAGCGTCGGACACGACTGGGCTAATTCACCCCTCCACTTT. The full variable domain, with the rest looked up from reference TRBV9 and TRBJ1-6, is DSGVTQTPKHLITATGQRVTLRCSPRSGDLSVYWYQQSLDQGLQFLIQYYNGEERAKGNILERFSAQQFPDLHSELNLSSLELGDSALYFCASSVGHDWANSPLHFGNGTRLTVT.

The V call is TRBV9, the J call TRBJ2-3; no clear D. In germline, CDR1 is SGDLS, CDR2 YYNGEE. Trimming took off 4 bases at V and 0 bases at J, with 12 bases between the two ends. CDR3 length equals 15 residues. In DNA, the CDR3 is TGTGCCAGCAGCTCAAATCCCGCTAGCACAGATACGCAGTATTTT. Translating gives CASSSNPASTDTQYF.

This chain links TRBV9 with TRBJ1-1, with no clear D. Trimming cost V 0 bases and J 0 bases, with 9 bases left between them. The CDR3 contains 15 residues. Germline V gene data show CDR1 as SGDLS and CDR2 as YYNGEE. The CDR3 loop is CASSVETRMNTEAFF. CDR3 coding DNA: TGTGCCAGCAGCGTAGAGACCCGAATGAACACTGAAGCTTTCTTT.

This clone was detected once. The rearrangement uses TRBV12-3 or TRBV12-4 and TRBJ1-2; D not certain. V shed 3 bases and J shed 5 bases, with 7 bases lying between them. The CDR3 is made up of 12 amino acids. The CDR3 region is CASSFSLYGYTF. CDR3 DNA sequence: TGTGCCAGCAGTTTTAGCTTGTATGGCTACACCTTC.

This clone was recorded only once. The chain uses TRBV19 and TRBJ1-5, with 7 nucleotides matching TRBD1. Losses at the gene ends were 4 bases for V and 3 bases for J; bases not matched to a gene: 6. CDR3 size: 15 residues. Germline V gives CDR1 LNHDA, CDR2 SQIVND (reference sequence). CDR3 region: CASSNRDRYNQPQHF. The CDR3 DNA follows: TGTGCCAGTAGTAACCGGGACAGATACAATCAGCCCCAGCATTTT.

This sequence joins TRBV12-5 and TRBJ2-2, with D uncertain. The CDR3 runs to 12 residues. The germline V gene encodes CDR1 LGHNT and CDR2 FRNRAP. V lost 3 bases, J lost 6 bases, and 5 bases lay in between. The DNA for the CDR3 is TGTGCTAGTGGTTTCAACGCCGGGGAGCTGTTTTTT. As protein: CASGFNAGELFF.